Below are 12 T cell receptor beta chains sequenced from a single sample in a study of spatial heterogeneity in lung cancer (dated by TCRdb to between 2017 and 2020). The library came from 5' RACE. The reads were generated on a NextSeq 500. TCRdb reprocessed the public reads (quality trimming at Q25 with fastp, clone calling with MiXCR) and kept in-frame beta chains. Each record represents a unique CDR3 protein, reported with the most common genes and DNA among its rows. This sample is represented by about 120,000 distinct CDR3 sequences; under 14% of them were singletons. Jointly, the top ten make up 20% to 25% of the sample. In light of the paper, this sample's time point label describes: blood at routine non-recurrence follow-up after resection. This sample comprised PBMCs, obtained at follow-up. The receptors were gathered from a female donor with early-stage non-small cell lung cancer.

The CDR3 reads CASRPTVGMNTEAFF. The CDR3 DNA reads TGTGCCAGCAGACCCACCGTTGGCATGAACACTGAAGCTTTCTTT. V and J are TRBV6-2 or TRBV6-3 and TRBJ1-1; D not resolved. The CDR3 is made up of 15 amino acids. Germline V CDR1 and CDR2: MNHEY, SVGEGT. V was cut by 6 bases and J by 0 bases, with 14 bases left in between.

This clonotype was found many times. The rearrangement links TRBV7-8 to TRBJ2-7; D ambiguous. Trimming took off 5 bases at V and 2 bases at J, with 19 bases between the two ends. The CDR3 sequence is 16 residues long. Germline V gene sequence: CDR1 SGHVS, CDR2 FQNEAQ. The CDR3 DNA follows: TGTGCCAGCAGCGACCCGAGGTACGACCGTACCTACGAGCAGTACGTC. As protein: CASSDPRYDRTYEQYV.

The chain has TRBV11-2 and TRBJ2-1; 15 bases line up with TRBD2. The CDR3 extends over 14 amino acids. After removal of 5 bases from V and 12 bases from J, the junction contained 5 bases not matched to a gene. Looked up from germline, CDR1 is SGHAT and CDR2 is FQNNGV. The CDR3 nucleotides are TGTGCCAGCAGCACGGGACTAGCGGGAGGTCTGCAGTTCTTC. It is translated as CASSTGLAGGLQFF.

The gene calls are TRBV7-2 and TRBJ1-1; D not resolved. The V end was cut by 4 bases, the J end by 1 base, with 13 bases between. The CDR3 length is 15 residues. Germline CDR1 SGHTA, CDR2 FQGNSA. CDR3 DNA: TGTGCCAGCAGCTCTAGTGGAGGAAAGAACACTGAAGCTTTCTTT. Translated: CASSSSGGKNTEAFF. Filled out from reference TRBV7-2 and TRBJ1-1, the complete variable domain reads GAGVSQSPSNKVTEKGKDVELRCDPISGHTALYWYRQSLGQGLEFLIYFQGNSAPDKSGLPSDRFSAERTGGSVSTLTIQRTQQEDSAVYLCASSSSGGKNTEAFFGQGTRLTVV.

The rearrangement joins TRBV5-4 to TRBJ1-2; maybe TRBD1 (5 bases). V lost 3 bases to trimming and J lost 5 bases, with 29 bases between them. The germline V gene has CDR1 SGHNT and CDR2 YYREEE (reference sequence). CDR3 length equals 19 residues. CDR3 nucleotides: TGTGCCAGCAGCTCCCGGCTAGTGGCAGCCAGCGGGGGTCGATATGGCTACACCTTC. Amino acid sequence: CASSSRLVAASGGRYGYTF.

This chain connects TRBV5-1 to TRBJ2-5, with 9 bases matching TRBD1. V dropped 4 bases and J dropped 2; count of bases not matched to a gene: 9. The CDR3 has 16 amino acids. Germline lookup yields CDR1 SGHRS and CDR2 YFSETQ. CDR3 loop: CASSASGTGLQETQYF. In DNA form, the CDR3 reads TGCGCCAGCAGCGCTTCCGGGACAGGGTTACAAGAGACCCAGTACTTC.

This clonotype was found a few times. The chain has TRBV28 and TRBJ2-1; D is possibly TRBD1 or TRBD2 (5 bases each). The germline V gene has CDR1 MDHEN and CDR2 SYDVKM. The ends were cut back, 8 bases at V and 1 base at J, with 9 bases in the middle. The CDR3 totals 13 residues. Here the CDR3 DNA reads TGTGCCAGCGGGGGAGTTTCCTACAATGAGCAGTTCTTC. It translates to CASGGVSYNEQFF.

The CDR3, as DNA: TGTGCCACCGTAAGGATCCTCGGCAATCAGCCCCAGCATTTT. It encodes CATVRILGNQPQHF. This chain uses TRBV28 with TRBJ1-5; unclear D gene. V was trimmed by 10 bases and J by 2 bases, leaving 15 bases between them. From germline, CDR1 is MDHEN and CDR2 SYDVKM. This CDR3 is built from 14 residues.

This rearrangement joins TRBV12-3 or TRBV12-4 to TRBJ2-1; 13 nucleotides align to TRBD2. The junction had 4 bases not matched to a gene; V was cut back by 5 bases and J by 0 bases. CDR3 size: 17 residues. CDR3 sequence (DNA): TGTGCCAGCAGTGGACTAGCGGGAGCCGCCTCCTACAATGAGCAGTTCTTC. Its translation is CASSGLAGAASYNEQFF.

This clonotype turned up a few times. This chain uses TRBV7-9 with TRBJ2-3; 7 nucleotides line up with TRBD1. The CDR3 totals 15 residues. Germline CDR1 is SEHNR and CDR2 is FQNEAQ (reference sequence). J was trimmed by 2 bases and V by 1 base; bases with no gene match: 3. For the CDR3, the DNA is TGTGCCAGCAGCTTAGGGACAGGAAACACAGATACGCAGTATTTT. This codes for CASSLGTGNTDTQYF.

The chain combines TRBV7-9 with TRBJ2-3; 15 bases map to TRBD2. The CDR3 covers 16 residues. Germline CDR1 SEHNR, CDR2 FQNEAQ (reference sequence). The ends lost 4 bases at V and 3 bases at J; junction bases unmatched: 2. The CDR3 coding sequence is TGTGCCAGCAGCTCGGGACTAGCGGGAGGAACAGATACGCAGTATTTT. Protein sequence: CASSSGLAGGTDTQYF.

This clonotype was seen a few times. J is TRBJ2-3 and V is TRBV4-2; D gene uncertain. V dropped 1 base and J dropped 3 bases, with 14 bases sitting between them. CDR3 size: 16 residues. Germline values: CDR1 LGHNA, CDR2 YNFKEQ. CDR3 sequence: CASSQAGSVLTDTQYF. The CDR3 DNA sequence: TGTGCCAGCAGCCAAGCGGGCTCTGTGCTTACAGATACGCAGTATTTT.